This TCR beta chain was observed in a study of blood T cell repertoires in COVID-19. The protocol was immunoSEQ multiplex PCR, while the TCRdb copy is restricted to in-frame clones and leaves out a portion. The sample yields under 450,000 clones, about 91% seen once. Deletions cut 1 base from V and 0 bases from J, with 16 bases between. CDR1 is KGHSH, CDR2 LQKENI, per germline. The CDR3 loop spans 18 amino acids. The TCR comes from a woman in her 50s with COVID-19, enrolled during active disease. The chain couples TRBV18 to TRBJ1-3; D gene ambiguous. Sample: peripheral blood. The CDR3 loop is CASSPLGSEPHSGNTIYF. The CDR3 DNA is TGTGCCAGCTCACCACTTGGCAGCGAACCTCACTCTGGAAACACCATATATTTT.